This T cell receptor beta chain was profiled in a study of a mutant IDH1 vaccine in newly diagnosed glioma. Time point denoted: week 35, safety follow-up. The investigators gave 300 ug of mutant IDH1 20-mer peptide in each vaccine dose, together with topical imiquimod. Here immunoSEQ multiplex PCR was the method, and the copy in TCRdb shows in-frame clones only, minus some. The sample consists of under 60,000 clones, less than 80% of them appearing once. About this clone: Its antigen remains unidentified.

The germline gives CDR1 SGHDN, CDR2 FVKESK. Trimming stripped 5 bases from V and 4 bases from J, with 12 bases between. This CDR3 has 15 residues. The clonotype originates from a man aged 35-49 years with glioma. Sequencing used PBMCs, obtained from a glioma patient whose treatment included an IDH1 peptide vaccine. The chain carries TRBV14 and TRBJ2-6; D tentatively fits TRBD1 or TRBD2 (5 bases each). DNA for the CDR3: TGTGCCAGCAGCGTACCGGGACCCGGGGCCAACGTCCTGACTTTC. This sequence encodes CASSVPGPGANVLTF.